Sequencing of this TCR beta chain was carried out in a study of T cells in Graves' hyperthyroidism and ophthalmopathy. Clinical symptoms, serum thyroxine, TRAb, thyroid ultrasound and orbital computed tomography established diagnosis. The CDR3 extends over 14 amino acids. Germline lookup yields CDR1 PRHDT and CDR2 FYEKMQ (reference sequence). The ends were cut back, 5 bases at V and 5 bases at J, with 15 bases in the middle. The study, taken as a whole, reports: Blood also carried most thyroid clonotypes expanded above 0.001.

RNA transcripts provided the source from which TCR beta CDR3 regions were amplified. A first-round RT-PCR of the TCR CDR3 used the HTBI primer set. Each CDR3 protein gets one entry after TCRdb re-called the multiplex PCR reads with MiXCR. The sample records some 350,000 distinct CDR3 sequences, more than 20% being singletons. Ten or more counts support this clonotype. What it binds is unknown. Sequenced input: blood. V is TRBV13 and J is TRBJ2-5, with TRBD2 as a possible D gene (6 bases). This sequence originates from a man in his forties or fifties with Graves' hyperthyroidism. The CDR3 region is CASSKTSSAETQYF. CDR3 nucleotide sequence: TGTGCCAGCAGCAAGACTAGTTCCGCCGAGACCCAGTACTTC.